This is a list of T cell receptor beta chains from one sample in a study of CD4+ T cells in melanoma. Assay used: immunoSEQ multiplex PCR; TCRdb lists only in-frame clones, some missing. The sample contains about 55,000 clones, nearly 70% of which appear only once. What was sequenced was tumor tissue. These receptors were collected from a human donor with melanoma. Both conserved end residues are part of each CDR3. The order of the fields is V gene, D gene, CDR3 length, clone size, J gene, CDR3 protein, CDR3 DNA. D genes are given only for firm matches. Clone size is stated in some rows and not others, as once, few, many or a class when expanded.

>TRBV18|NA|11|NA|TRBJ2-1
CASSSYNEQFF
TGTGCCAGCTCATCCTATAATGAGCAGTTCTTC
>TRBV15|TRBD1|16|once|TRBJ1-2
CATSRAGDRANYGYTF
TGTGCCACCAGCAGAGCGGGGGACAGGGCTAACTATGGCTACACCTTC
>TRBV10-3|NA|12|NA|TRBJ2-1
CAITTGSNEQFF
TGTGCCATCACAACAGGGAGTAATGAGCAGTTCTTC
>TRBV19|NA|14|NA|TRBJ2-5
CASSRGTIQETQYF
TGTGCCAGTAGTAGAGGAACAATTCAAGAGACCCAGTACTTC
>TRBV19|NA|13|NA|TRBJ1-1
CASKGQTNTEAFF
TGTGCCAGTAAGGGTCAGACGAACACTGAAGCTTTCTTT
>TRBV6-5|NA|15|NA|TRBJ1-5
CASSYTLGGNQPQHF
TGTGCCAGCAGTTACACCCTCGGAGGCAATCAGCCCCAGCATTTT
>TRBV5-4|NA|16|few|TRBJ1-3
CASSPGLAGAGNTIYF
TGTGCCAGCAGCCCCGGACTAGCGGGGGCAGGAAACACCATATATTTT
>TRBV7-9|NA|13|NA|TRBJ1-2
CASQRGENYGYTF
TGTGCCAGCCAGAGAGGAGAGAACTATGGCTACACCTTC
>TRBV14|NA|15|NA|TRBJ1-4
CASSRRQGENEKLFF
TGTGCCAGCAGCCGCCGGCAGGGCGAAAATGAAAAACTGTTTTTT
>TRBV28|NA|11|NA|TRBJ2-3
CASSGRDTQYF
TGTGCCAGCAGTGGTAGGGATACGCAGTATTTT
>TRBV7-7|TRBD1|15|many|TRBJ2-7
CASSLNRGPSYEQYF
TGTGCTAGCAGCTTAAACAGGGGTCCTTCCTACGAGCAGTACTTC
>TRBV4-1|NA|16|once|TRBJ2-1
CASSRHQSGSYNEQFF
TGCGCCAGCAGCCGTCACCAGAGCGGGTCGTACAATGAGCAGTTCTTC
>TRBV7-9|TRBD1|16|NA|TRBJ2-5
CASSSSGTGTLETQYF
TGTGCCAGCAGCTCATCGGGGACAGGGACCCTAGAGACCCAGTACTTC
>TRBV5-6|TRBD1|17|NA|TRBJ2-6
CASSLLGQGNGANVLTF
TGTGCCAGCAGCTTGTTGGGACAGGGGAATGGGGCCAACGTCCTGACTTTC
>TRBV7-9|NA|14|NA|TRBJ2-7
CASSLGFTGYEQYF
TGTGCCAGCAGCTTAGGCTTCACAGGTTACGAGCAGTACTTC
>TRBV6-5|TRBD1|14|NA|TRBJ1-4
CASSPGTVDEKLFF
TGTGCCAGCAGTCCCGGGACAGTAGATGAAAAACTGTTTTTT
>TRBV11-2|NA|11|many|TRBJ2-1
CASSSINEQFF
TGTGCCAGCAGCTCCATTAATGAGCAGTTCTTC